This T cell receptor (beta chain) is from a study of blood T cell repertoires in COVID-19. In the study overall: The analysed material was cDNA or gDNA that came from T cells, B-cell-depleted T cells, or PBMCs.

Original methodology: How many nucleated cells were present was estimated from reference gene primer amplification. The data were produced by immunoSEQ multiplex PCR, yet TCRdb's version contains in-frame clones alone and is incomplete. The DNA was the basis for D and trimming; V, J and clone size are from that table. Here the sample spans approximately 490,000 clones, more than 85% being singletons. This CDR3 has 13 amino acids. V was shortened by 6 bases and J by 0 bases, with 3 bases between the two germline ends. Germline CDR1 and CDR2: SEHNR and FQNEAQ (reference sequence). Participants' own reports of clinical history determined their cohort assignment. The study counted Cohort 3 donors as recovered given two negative PCRs, clearance, or symptom resolution.

This TCR came from a woman in her sixties or seventies who had recovered from COVID-19. The chain joins TRBV7-9 to TRBJ2-6; D uncertain. The sequencing input was PBMCs or T cells enriched from blood (not recorded which). The CDR3 spells CASSNSGANVLTF. The CDR3 nucleotides are TGTGCCAGCAGTAACTCTGGGGCCAACGTCCTGACTTTC.